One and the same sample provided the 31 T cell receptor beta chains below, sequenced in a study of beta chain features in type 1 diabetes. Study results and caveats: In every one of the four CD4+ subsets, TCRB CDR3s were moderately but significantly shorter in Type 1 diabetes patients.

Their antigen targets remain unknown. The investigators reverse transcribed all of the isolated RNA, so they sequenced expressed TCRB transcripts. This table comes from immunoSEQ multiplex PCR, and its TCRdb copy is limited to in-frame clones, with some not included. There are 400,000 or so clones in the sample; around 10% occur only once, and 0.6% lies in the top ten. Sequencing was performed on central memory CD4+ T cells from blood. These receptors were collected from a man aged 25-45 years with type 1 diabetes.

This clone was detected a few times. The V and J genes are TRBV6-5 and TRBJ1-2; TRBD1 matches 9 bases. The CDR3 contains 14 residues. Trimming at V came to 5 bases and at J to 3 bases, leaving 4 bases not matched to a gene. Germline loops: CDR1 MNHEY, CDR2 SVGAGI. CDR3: CASSVGQGHYGYTF. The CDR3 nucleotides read TGTGCCAGCAGTGTAGGACAGGGGCACTATGGCTACACCTTC.

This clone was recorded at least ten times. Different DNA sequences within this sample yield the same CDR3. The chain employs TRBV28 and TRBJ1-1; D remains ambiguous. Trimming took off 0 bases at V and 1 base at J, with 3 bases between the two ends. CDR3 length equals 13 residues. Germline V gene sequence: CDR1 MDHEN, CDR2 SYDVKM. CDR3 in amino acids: CASSLWGNTEAFF. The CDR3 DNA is TGTGCCAGCAGTTTATGGGGGAACACTGAAGCTTTCTTT.

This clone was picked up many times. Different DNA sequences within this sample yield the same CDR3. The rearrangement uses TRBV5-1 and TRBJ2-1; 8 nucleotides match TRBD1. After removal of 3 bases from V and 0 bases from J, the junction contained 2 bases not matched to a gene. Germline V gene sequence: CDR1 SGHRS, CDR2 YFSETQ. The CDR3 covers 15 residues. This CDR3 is CASSSQGASYNEQFF. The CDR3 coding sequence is TGCGCCAGCAGCTCTCAGGGGGCCTCCTACAATGAGCAGTTCTTC.

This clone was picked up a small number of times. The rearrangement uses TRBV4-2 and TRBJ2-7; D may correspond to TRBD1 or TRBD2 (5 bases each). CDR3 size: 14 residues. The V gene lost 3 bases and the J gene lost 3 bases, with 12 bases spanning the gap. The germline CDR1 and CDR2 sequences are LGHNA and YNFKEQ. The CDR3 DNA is TGTGCCAGCAGCCATGGGCAGGGAGACTACGAGCAGTACTTC. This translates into CASSHGQGDYEQYF.

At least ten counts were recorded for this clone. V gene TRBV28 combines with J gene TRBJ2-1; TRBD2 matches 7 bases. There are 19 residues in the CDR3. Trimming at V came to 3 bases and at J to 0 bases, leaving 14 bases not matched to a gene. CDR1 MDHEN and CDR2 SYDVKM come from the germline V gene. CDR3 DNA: TGTGCCAGCAGTTTTCCCTCCAGGGCTAGCGGTCACTCCTACAATGAGCAGTTCTTC. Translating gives CASSFPSRASGHSYNEQFF.

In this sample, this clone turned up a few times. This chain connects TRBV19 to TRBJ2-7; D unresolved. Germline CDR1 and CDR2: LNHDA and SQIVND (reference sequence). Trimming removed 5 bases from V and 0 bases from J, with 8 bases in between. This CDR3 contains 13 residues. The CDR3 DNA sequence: TGTGCCAGTAGTTTTCAGGCCTCCTACGAGCAGTACTTC. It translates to CASSFQASYEQYF.

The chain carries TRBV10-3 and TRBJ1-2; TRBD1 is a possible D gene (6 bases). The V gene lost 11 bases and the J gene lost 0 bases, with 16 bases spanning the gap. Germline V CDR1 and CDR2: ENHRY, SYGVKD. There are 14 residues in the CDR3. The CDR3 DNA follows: TGTGCCTCGGTGGGGTCAGGGGCTAACTATGGCTACACCTTC. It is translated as CASVGSGANYGYTF.

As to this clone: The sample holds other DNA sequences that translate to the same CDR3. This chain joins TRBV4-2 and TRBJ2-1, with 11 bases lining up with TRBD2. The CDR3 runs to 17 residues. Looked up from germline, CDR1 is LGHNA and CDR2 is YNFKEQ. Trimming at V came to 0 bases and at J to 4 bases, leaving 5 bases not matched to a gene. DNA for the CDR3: TGTGCCAGCAGCCAAGATCGGGGACTAGCGGCTTACAATGAGCAGTTCTTC. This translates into CASSQDRGLAAYNEQFF.

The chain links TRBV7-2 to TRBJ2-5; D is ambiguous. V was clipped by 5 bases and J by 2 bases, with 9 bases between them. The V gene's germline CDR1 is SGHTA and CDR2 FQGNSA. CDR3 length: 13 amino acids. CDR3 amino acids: CASSPQMQETQYF. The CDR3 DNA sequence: TGTGCCAGCAGCCCCCAGATGCAAGAGACCCAGTACTTC.

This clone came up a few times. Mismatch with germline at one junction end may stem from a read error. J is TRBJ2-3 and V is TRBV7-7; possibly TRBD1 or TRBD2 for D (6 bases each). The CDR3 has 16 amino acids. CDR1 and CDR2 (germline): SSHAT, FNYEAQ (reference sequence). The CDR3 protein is CASSLSEGVGADTQYF. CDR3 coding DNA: TGTGCTAGCAGCTTGTCGGAGGGGGTCGGCGCAGATACGCAGTATTTT.

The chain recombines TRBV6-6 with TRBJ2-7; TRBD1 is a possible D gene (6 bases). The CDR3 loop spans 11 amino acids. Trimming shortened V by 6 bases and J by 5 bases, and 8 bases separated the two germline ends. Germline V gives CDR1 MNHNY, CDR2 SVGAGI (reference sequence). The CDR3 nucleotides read TGTGCCAGCAGCACAGGGAACGAGCAGTACTTC. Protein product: CASSTGNEQYF.

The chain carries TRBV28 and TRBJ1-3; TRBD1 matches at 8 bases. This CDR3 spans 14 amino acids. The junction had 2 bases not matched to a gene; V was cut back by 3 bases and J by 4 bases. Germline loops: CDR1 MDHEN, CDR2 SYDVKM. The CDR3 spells CASSFQGAGNTIYF. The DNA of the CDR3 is TGTGCCAGCAGTTTCCAGGGGGCGGGAAACACCATATATTTT. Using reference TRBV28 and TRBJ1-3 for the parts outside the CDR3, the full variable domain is DVKVTQSSRYLVKRTGEKVFLECVQDMDHENMFWYRQDPGLGLRLIYFSYDVKMKEKGDIPEGYSVSREKKERFSLILESASTNQTSMYLCASSFQGAGNTIYFGEGSWLTVV.

DNA of the CDR3: TGTGCCAGCAGCTTAGTAGCGGGCTCCTACGAGCAGTACTTC. This translates into CASSLVAGSYEQYF. The V gene is TRBV7-2, the J gene TRBJ2-5; 7 bases are a match to TRBD2. The assigned J gene may be wrong: the sequence end matches TRBJ2-7 better. This CDR3 is built from 14 residues. In germline, CDR1 is SGHTA, CDR2 FQGNSA.

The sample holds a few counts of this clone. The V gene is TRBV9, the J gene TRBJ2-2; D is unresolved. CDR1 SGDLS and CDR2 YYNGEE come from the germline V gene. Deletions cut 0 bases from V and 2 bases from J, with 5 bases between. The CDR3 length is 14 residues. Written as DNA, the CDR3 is TGTGCCAGCAGCGTAGAGACCAACACCGGGGAGCTGTTTTTT. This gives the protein CASSVETNTGELFF.

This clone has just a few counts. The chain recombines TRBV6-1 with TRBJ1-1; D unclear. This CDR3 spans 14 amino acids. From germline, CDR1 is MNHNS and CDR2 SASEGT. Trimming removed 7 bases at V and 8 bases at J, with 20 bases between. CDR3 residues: CASIRGGGDFEAFF. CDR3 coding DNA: TGTGCCAGCATACGGGGTGGTGGAGATTTCGAAGCTTTCTTT.

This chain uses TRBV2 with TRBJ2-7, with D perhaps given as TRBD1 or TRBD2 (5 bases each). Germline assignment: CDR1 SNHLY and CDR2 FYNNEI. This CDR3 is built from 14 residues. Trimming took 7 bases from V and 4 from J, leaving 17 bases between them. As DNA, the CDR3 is TGTGCCAGCATGTCCGGGACCGCTATTTACGAGCAGTACTTC. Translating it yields CASMSGTAIYEQYF.

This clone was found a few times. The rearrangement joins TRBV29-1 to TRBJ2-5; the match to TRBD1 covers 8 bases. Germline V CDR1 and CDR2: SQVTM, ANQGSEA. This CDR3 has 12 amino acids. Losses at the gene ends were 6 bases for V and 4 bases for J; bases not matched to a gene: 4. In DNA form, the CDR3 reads TGCAGCGTGGGACAGGCCGGAGAGACCCAGTACTTC. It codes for CSVGQAGETQYF.

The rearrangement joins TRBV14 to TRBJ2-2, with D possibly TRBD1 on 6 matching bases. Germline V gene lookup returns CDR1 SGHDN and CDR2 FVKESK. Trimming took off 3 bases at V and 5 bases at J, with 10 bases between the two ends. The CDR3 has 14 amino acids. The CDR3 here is CASSQGARTGELFF. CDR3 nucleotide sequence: TGTGCCAGCAGCCAGGGGGCGCGAACCGGGGAGCTGTTTTTT. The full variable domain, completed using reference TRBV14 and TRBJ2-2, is EAGVTQFPSHSVIEKGQTVTLRCDPISGHDNLYWYRRVMGKEIKFLLHFVKESKQDESGMPNNRFLAERTGGTYSTLKVQPAELEDSGVYFCASSQGARTGELFFGEGSRLTVL.

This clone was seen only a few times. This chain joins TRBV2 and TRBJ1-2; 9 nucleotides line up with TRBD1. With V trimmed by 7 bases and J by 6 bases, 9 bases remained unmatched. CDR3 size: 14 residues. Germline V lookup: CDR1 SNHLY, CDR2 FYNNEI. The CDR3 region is CASIRDRAVNGYTF. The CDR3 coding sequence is TGTGCCAGCATCCGGGACAGGGCGGTTAATGGCTACACCTTC.

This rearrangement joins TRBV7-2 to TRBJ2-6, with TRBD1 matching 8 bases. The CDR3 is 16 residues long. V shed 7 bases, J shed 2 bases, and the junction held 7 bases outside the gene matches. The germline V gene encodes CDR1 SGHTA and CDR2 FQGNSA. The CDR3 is CASTSGGAAGANVLTF. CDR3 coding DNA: TGTGCCAGCACCTCAGGGGGCGCGGCTGGGGCCAACGTCCTGACTTTC.

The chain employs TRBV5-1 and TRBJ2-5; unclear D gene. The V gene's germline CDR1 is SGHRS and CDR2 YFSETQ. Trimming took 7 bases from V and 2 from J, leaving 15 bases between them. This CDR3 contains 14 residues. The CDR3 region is CASASGPSQETQYF. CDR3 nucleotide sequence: TGCGCCAGCGCCTCCGGCCCGAGTCAAGAGACCCAGTACTTC.

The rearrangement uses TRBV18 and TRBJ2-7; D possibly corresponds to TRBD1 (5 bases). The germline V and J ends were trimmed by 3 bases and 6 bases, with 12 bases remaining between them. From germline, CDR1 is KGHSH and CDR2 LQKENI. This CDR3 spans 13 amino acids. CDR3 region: CASSPSPTVEQYF. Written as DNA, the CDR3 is TGTGCCAGCTCACCGAGTCCGACAGTCGAGCAGTACTTC.

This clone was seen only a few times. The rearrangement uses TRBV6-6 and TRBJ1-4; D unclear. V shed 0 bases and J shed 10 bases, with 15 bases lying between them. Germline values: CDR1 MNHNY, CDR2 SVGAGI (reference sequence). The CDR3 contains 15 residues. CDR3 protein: CASSYSSGSSGKLFF. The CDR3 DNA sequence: TGTGCCAGCAGTTACTCGTCGGGGTCAAGTGGAAAACTGTTTTTT.

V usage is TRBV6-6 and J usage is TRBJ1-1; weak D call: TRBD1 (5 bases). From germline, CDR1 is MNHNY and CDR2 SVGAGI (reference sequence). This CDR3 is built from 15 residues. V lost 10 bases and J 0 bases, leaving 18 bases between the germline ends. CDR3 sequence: CATCRGDALNTEAFF. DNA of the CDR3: TGTGCCACCTGCAGAGGGGATGCCTTGAACACTGAAGCTTTCTTT.

The chain's CDR3 is CASSPGQTNEKLFF. The CDR3 region has the DNA TGTGCCAGCAGTCCGGGACAGACTAATGAAAAACTGTTTTTT. The chain recombines TRBV2 with TRBJ1-4; 7 nucleotides align to TRBD1. The CDR3 runs 14 residues. Looked up from germline, CDR1 is SNHLY and CDR2 is FYNNEI. With 5 bases clipped from V and 2 bases from J, the junction kept 2 bases outside the gene matches.

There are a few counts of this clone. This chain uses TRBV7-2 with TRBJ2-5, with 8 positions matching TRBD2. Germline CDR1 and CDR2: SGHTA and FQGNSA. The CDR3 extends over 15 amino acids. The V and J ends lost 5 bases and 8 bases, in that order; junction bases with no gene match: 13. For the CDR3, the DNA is TGTGCCAGCAGCCGGGGGGGCGTCAGTGGAGAAACCCAGTACTTC. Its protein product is CASSRGGVSGETQYF.

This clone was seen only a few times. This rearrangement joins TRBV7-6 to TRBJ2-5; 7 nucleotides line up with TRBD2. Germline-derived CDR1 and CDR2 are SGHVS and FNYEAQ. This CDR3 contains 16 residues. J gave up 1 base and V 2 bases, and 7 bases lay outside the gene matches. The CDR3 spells CASSLLMGGTQETQYF. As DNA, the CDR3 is TGTGCCAGCAGCTTACTGATGGGAGGGACCCAAGAGACCCAGTACTTC.

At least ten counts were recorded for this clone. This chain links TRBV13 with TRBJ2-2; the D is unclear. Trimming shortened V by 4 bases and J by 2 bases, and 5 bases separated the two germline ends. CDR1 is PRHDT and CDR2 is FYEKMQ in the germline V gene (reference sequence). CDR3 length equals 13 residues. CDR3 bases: TGTGCCAGCAGCTCGGTTAACACCGGGGAGCTGTTTTTT. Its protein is CASSSVNTGELFF.

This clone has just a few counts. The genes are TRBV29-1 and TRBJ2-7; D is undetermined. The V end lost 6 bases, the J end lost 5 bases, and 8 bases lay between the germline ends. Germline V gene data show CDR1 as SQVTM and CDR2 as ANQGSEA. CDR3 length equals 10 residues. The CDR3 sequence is CSVGTHEQYF. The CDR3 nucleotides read TGCAGCGTAGGCACCCACGAGCAGTACTTC.

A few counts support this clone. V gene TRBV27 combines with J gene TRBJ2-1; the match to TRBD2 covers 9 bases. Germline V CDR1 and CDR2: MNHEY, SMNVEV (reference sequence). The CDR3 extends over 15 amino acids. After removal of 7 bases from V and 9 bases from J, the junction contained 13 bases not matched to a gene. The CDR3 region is CASINSIAGEFEQFF. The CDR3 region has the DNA TGTGCCAGCATAAATAGTATAGCGGGGGAATTTGAGCAGTTCTTC.

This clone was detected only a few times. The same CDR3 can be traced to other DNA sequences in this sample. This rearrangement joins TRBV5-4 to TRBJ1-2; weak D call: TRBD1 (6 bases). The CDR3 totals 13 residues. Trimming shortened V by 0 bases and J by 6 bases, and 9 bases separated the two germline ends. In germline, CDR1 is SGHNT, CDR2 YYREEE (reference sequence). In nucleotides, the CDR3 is TGTGCCAGCAGCTTGGACAGGGCCCATGGCTACACCTTC. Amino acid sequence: CASSLDRAHGYTF.